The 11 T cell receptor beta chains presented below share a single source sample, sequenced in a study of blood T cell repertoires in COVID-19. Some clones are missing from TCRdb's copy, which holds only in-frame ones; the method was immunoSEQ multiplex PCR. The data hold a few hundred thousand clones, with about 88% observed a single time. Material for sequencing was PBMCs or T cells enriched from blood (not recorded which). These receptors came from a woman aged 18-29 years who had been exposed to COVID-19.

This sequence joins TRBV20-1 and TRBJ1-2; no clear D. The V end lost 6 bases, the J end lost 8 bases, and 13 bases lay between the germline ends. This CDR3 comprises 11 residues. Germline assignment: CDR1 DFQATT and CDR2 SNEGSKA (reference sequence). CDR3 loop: CSAKTNGGYTF. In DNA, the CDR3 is TGCAGTGCAAAGACCAACGGGGGCTACACCTTC.

Here the CDR3 reads CASRDQGSNQPQHF. The CDR3 DNA reads as TGTGCCAGCAGGGATCAGGGAAGCAATCAGCCCCAGCATTTT. V usage is TRBV28 and J usage is TRBJ1-5; D might be TRBD1 (5 bases). Per germline, CDR1 MDHEN and CDR2 SYDVKM. The CDR3 runs 14 residues. Trimming took off 6 bases at V and 1 base at J, with 10 bases between the two ends.

CDR3 nucleotide sequence: TGTGCCAGCAGCGAGAGCTCCTATAATTCACCCCTCCACTTT. It codes for CASSESSYNSPLHF. The rearrangement uses TRBV9 and TRBJ1-6; D ambiguous. This CDR3 contains 14 residues. Germline V gives CDR1 SGDLS, CDR2 YYNGEE. V gave up 3 bases and J gave up 0 bases, with 4 bases separating them.

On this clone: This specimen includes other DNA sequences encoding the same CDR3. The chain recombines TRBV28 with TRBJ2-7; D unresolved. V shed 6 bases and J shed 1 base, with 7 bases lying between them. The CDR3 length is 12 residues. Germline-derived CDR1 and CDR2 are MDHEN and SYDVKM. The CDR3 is CASSLLSYEQYF. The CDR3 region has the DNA TGTGCCAGCAGCCTACTATCCTACGAGCAGTACTTC.

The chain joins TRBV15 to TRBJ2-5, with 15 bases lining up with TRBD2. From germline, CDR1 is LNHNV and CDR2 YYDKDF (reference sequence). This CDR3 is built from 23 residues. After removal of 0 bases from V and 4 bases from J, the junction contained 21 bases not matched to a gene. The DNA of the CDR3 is TGTGCCACCAGCAGAGATTCCGGAGTACGGACACAAGGACTAGCGGGAGGGATAGAGACCCAGTACTTC. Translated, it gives CATSRDSGVRTQGLAGGIETQYF.

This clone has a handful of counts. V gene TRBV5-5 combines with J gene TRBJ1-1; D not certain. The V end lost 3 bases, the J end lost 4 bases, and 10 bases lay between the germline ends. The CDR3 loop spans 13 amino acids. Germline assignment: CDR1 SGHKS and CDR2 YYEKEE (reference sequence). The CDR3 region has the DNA TGTGCCAGCAGCTCGTCGTTAATCACTGAAGCTTTCTTT. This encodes CASSSSLITEAFF.

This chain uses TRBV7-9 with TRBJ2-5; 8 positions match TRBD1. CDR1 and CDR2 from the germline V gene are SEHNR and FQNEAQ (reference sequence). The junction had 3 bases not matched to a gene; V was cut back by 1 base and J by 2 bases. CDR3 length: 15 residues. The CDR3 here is CASSLGGTGQETQYF. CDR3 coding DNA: TGTGCCAGCAGCTTAGGAGGGACAGGACAAGAGACCCAGTACTTC. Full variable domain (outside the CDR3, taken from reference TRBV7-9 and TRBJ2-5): DTGVSQNPRHKITKRGQNVTFRCDPISEHNRLYWYRQTLGQGPEFLTYFQNEAQLEKSRLLSDRFSAERPKGSFSTLEIQRTEQGDSAMYLCASSLGGTGQETQYFGPGTRLLVL.

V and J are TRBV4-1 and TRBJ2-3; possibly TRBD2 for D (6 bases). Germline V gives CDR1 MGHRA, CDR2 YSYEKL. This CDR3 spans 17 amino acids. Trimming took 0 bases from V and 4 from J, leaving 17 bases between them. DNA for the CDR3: TGCGCCAGCAGCCAAGAACGGTCCCTAGCGAACCCAGATACGCAGTATTTT. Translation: CASSQERSLANPDTQYF.

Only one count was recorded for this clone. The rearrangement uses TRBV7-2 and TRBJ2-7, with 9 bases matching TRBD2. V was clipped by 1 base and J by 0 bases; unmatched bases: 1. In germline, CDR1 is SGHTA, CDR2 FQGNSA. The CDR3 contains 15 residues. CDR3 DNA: TGTGCCAGCAGCTTAGGGACTAGCGCCTCCTACGAGCAGTACTTC. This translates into CASSLGTSASYEQYF.

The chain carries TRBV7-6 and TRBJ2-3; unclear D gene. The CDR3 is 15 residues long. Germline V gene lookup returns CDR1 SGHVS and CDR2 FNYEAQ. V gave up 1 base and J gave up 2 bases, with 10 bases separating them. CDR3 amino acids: CASSLGFGVTDTQYF. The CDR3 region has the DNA TGTGCCAGCAGCTTAGGGTTTGGAGTCACAGATACGCAGTATTTT.

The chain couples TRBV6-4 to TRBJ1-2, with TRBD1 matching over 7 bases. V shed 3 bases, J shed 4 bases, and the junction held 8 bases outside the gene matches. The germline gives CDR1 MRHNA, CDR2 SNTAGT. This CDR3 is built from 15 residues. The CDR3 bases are TGTGCCAGCAGTGAAACCCTGGACAGGTTCTATGGCTACACCTTC. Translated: CASSETLDRFYGYTF.